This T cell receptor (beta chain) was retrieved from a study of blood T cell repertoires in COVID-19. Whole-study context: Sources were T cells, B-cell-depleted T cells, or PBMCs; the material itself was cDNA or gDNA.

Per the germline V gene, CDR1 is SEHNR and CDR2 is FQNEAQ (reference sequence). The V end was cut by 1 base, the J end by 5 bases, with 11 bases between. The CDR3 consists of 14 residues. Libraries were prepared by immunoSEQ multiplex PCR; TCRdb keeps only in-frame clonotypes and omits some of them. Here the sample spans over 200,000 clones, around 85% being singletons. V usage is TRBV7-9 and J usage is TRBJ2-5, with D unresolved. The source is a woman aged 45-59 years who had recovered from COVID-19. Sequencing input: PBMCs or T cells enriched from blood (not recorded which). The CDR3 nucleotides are TGTGCCAGCAGCTTAGGGCTAGATCGTGAGACCCAGTACTTC. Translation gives CASSLGLDRETQYF.